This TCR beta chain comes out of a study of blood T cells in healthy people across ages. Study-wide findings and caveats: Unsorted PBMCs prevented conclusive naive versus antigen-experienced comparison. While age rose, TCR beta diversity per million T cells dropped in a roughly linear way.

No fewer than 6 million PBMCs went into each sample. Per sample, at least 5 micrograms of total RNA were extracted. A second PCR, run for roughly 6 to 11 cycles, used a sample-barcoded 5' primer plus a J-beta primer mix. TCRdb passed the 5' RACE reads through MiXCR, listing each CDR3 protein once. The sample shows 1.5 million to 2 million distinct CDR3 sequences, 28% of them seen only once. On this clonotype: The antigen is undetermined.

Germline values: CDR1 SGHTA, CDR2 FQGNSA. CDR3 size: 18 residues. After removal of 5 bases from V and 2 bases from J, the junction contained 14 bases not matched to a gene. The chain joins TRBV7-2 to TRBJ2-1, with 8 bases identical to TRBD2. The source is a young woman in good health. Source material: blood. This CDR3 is CASSLLRRRGATYNEQFF. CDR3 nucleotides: TGTGCCAGCAGCCTCCTACGTCGGCGGGGGGCGACCTACAATGAGCAGTTCTTC.